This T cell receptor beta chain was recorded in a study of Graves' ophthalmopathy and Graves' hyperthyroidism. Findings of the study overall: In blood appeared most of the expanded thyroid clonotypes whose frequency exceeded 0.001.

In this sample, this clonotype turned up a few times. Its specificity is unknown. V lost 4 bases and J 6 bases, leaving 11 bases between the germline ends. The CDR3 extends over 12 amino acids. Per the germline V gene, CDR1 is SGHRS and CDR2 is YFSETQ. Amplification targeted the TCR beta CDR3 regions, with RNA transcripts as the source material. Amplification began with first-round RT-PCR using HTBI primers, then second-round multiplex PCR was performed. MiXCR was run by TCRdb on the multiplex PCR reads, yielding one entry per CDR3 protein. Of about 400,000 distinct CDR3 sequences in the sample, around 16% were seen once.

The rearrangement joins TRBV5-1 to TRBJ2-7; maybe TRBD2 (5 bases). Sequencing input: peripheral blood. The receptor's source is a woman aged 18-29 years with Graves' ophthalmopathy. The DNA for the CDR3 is TGCGCCAGCAGCACGAGGGTTGGCGAGCAGTACTTC. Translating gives CASSTRVGEQYF.